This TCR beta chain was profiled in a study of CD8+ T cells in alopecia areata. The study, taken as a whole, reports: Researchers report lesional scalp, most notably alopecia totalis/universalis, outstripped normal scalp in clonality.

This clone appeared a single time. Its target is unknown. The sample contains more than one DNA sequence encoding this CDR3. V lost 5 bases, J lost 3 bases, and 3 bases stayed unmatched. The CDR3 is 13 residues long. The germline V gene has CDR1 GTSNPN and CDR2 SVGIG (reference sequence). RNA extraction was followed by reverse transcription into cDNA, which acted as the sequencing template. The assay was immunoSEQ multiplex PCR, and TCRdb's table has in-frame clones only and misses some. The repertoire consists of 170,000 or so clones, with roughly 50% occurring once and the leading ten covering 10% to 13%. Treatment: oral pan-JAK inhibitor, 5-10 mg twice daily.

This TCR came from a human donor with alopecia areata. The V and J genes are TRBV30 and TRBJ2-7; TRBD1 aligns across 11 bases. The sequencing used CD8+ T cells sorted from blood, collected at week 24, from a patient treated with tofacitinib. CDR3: CAWSGTGGYEQYF. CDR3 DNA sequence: TGTGCCTGGTCAGGGACAGGGGGCTACGAGCAGTACTTC.